This T cell receptor beta chain originates from a study of T-cell reconstitution after alpha-beta-depleted transplantation in children. This clonotype has a count of ten or more. Its antigen is still unknown. Broader study findings: There were reportedly several hundred expanded graft clones from which alpha-beta T cells came about two months after transplant.

Germline V lookup: CDR1 LGHNA, CDR2 YSLEER. Trimming cost V 1 base and J 5 bases; bases outside gene matches: 6. The CDR3 totals 17 residues. TCRbeta library preparation incorporated unique molecular identifiers. From the PCR reads, TCRdb called clonotypes with MiXCR, one entry per CDR3 protein. The profile shows tens of thousands of distinct CDR3 sequences, under 8% of them singletons. This TCR was sampled from a male patient aged 10-17 years who had a stem cell transplant for acute myeloid leukemia, so the T cells may come from the graft donor. This chain uses TRBV4-3 with TRBJ2-2, with TRBD2 matching 11 bases. The material sequenced was PBMCs, mostly from graft donor cells, taken 180 days after TCRalphabeta/CD19-depleted stem cell transplant. This CDR3 reads CASSQGLAGGGTGELFF. The CDR3 nucleotides are TGCGCCAGCAGCCAAGGGCTAGCGGGAGGTGGAACCGGGGAGCTGTTTTTT.